The 15 T cell receptor beta chains given below trace back to one sample, sequenced in a study of CD8 T cells in ankylosing spondylitis. MiXCR, applied by TCRdb to the 5' RACE reads, yields one record per CDR3 protein. The sample lists about 140,000 distinct CDR3 sequences; 6% to 8.5% were seen once. The source material was blood, either unsorted or a sorted T cell fraction (not recorded which). These receptors came from a female donor with ankylosing spondylitis or in good health (not recorded which).

V usage is TRBV20-1 and J usage is TRBJ1-2; D perhaps matches TRBD1 (5 bases). V gave up 3 bases and J gave up 8 bases, with 10 bases separating them. This CDR3 is built from 11 residues. The germline V gene encodes CDR1 DFQATT and CDR2 SNEGSKA (reference sequence). This CDR3 is CSASRDSGYTF. CDR3 coding DNA: TGCAGTGCTAGCCGGGACTCCGGCTACACCTTC.

In its sample, this clonotype was seen a few times. The genes are TRBV7-6 and TRBJ2-1, with D unresolved. V was clipped by 1 base and J by 1 base, with 14 bases between them. The CDR3 is 17 amino acids. Germline CDR1 is SGHVS and CDR2 is FNYEAQ. CDR3 nucleotides: TGTGCCAGCAGCTTAGAAGGTAGTATTAGTTCCTACAATGAGCAGTTCTTC. This sequence encodes CASSLEGSISSYNEQFF.

This clonotype was counted between two and nine times. The limits of the CDR3 on the DNA are not certain, so only TCRdb's listed CDR3 is given. The rearrangement joins TRBV7-2 to TRBJ1-1; the D segment call TRBD1 is taken from the table without a DNA check. The CDR3 is 13 amino acids in total, end residues counted. CDR1 is SGHTA and CDR2 is FQGNSA in the germline V gene. The CDR3 here is CASSFGQGNTDVF.

This clonotype showed up many times. The rearrangement uses TRBV28 and TRBJ1-5; 7 bases line up with TRBD1. V gave up 8 bases and J gave up 0 bases; unmatched junction bases: 13. The CDR3 is 17 residues long. Per germline, CDR1 MDHEN and CDR2 SYDVKM. CDR3 sequence: CASGLSGTVYSNQPQHF. The CDR3 bases are TGTGCCAGCGGATTATCCGGGACAGTCTATAGCAATCAGCCCCAGCATTTT.

This clonotype has a count of ten or more. This rearrangement joins TRBV11-1 to TRBJ2-2; D unresolved. Trimming left V 4 bases short and J 7 bases short, with 16 bases between. The CDR3 length is 15 residues. Per germline, CDR1 SGHAT and CDR2 FQDESV (reference sequence). The CDR3 is CASSSEAQAGGELFF. In DNA, the CDR3 is TGTGCCAGCAGCTCAGAGGCCCAGGCCGGCGGGGAGCTGTTTTTT.

Many counts were recorded for this clonotype. This rearrangement joins TRBV7-8 to TRBJ2-3, with TRBD1 identical over 12 bases. The J segment lost 1 base and the V segment lost 4 bases, leaving 6 bases of the junction unmatched. The germline CDR1 and CDR2 sequences are SGHVS and FQNEAQ. The CDR3 totals 17 residues. CDR3 protein: CASSWGTGGPGTDTQYF. The CDR3, as DNA: TGTGCCAGCAGCTGGGGGACAGGGGGCCCGGGCACAGATACGCAGTATTTT. The full variable domain, in which reference TRBV7-8 and TRBJ2-3 provide the parts outside the CDR3, is GAGVSQSPRYKVAKRGQDVALRCDPISGHVSLFWYQQALGQGPEFLTYFQNEAQLDKSGLPSDRFFAERPEGSVSTLKIQRTQQEDSAVYLCASSWGTGGPGTDTQYFGPGTRLTVL.

This clonotype was observed many times. V usage is TRBV28 and J usage is TRBJ1-2, with TRBD1 matching 7 bases. V trimming: 3 bases; J trimming: 0 bases; junction bases outside the gene matches: 10. The CDR3 length is 17 residues. CDR1 and CDR2 from the germline V gene are MDHEN and SYDVKM. Here the CDR3 reads CASSFTGRQGANYGYTF. Written as DNA, the CDR3 is TGTGCCAGCAGTTTCACCGGCCGACAGGGCGCTAACTATGGCTACACCTTC.

This clonotype showed up many times. This chain connects TRBV7-9 to TRBJ2-5; 7 nucleotides agree with TRBD1. The CDR3 is 14 amino acids. Per the germline V gene, CDR1 is SEHNR and CDR2 is FQNEAQ (reference sequence). J gave up 2 bases and V 7 bases, and 7 bases lay outside the gene matches. The CDR3 spells CASKPAGGQETQYF. DNA for the CDR3: TGTGCCAGCAAACCGGCAGGGGGACAAGAGACCCAGTACTTC.

This clonotype has more than one count but fewer than ten. This chain joins TRBV20-1 and TRBJ2-5; 10 bases are shared with TRBD2. This CDR3 spans 14 amino acids. Germline CDR1 is DFQATT and CDR2 is SNEGSKA (reference sequence). The trim removed 6 bases at V and 1 base at J, leaving 5 bases unmatched. The CDR3 spells CSAQSGGAQETQYF. The CDR3, as DNA: TGCAGTGCCCAAAGCGGGGGGGCCCAAGAGACCCAGTACTTC.

This clonotype was seen many times. DNA for the CDR3: TGTGCCAGCAGTTTGGGACGGAATAATTCACCCCTCCACTTT. This encodes CASSLGRNNSPLHF. The chain links TRBV12-3 or TRBV12-4 to TRBJ1-6; perhaps TRBD1 as D (5 bases). The V and J ends lost 3 bases and 5 bases respectively, with 8 bases between them. The CDR3 spans 14 residues.

This clonotype has ten or more counts. V is TRBV5-1 and J is TRBJ2-5; no definite D call. Germline lookup yields CDR1 SGHRS and CDR2 YFSETQ. Deletions cut 0 bases from V and 3 bases from J, with 6 bases between. The CDR3 runs 13 residues. The CDR3 DNA follows: TGCGCCAGCAGCTTGGGTGCAGAAGAGACCCAGTACTTC. Protein product: CASSLGAEETQYF.

This clonotype occurred many times. The chain is built from TRBV6-1 and TRBJ1-3; D unclear. Germline CDR1 reads MNHNS; CDR2 reads SASEGT. The CDR3 runs to 15 residues. Trimming removed 7 bases at V and 4 bases at J, with 17 bases between. CDR3 amino acids: CASTSMFRGGNTIYF. The CDR3 bases are TGTGCCAGCACCTCCATGTTTCGGGGAGGAAACACCATATATTTT.

This clonotype was recorded many times. The chain joins TRBV5-1 to TRBJ1-1; 7 bases align to TRBD1. V was clipped by 3 bases and J by 4 bases; unmatched bases: 12. Germline CDR1 is SGHRS and CDR2 is YFSETQ. The CDR3 runs 16 residues. The CDR3 protein is CASSSRTGPGSTEAFF. CDR3 sequence (DNA): TGCGCCAGCAGCTCCCGGACAGGCCCCGGGAGCACTGAAGCTTTCTTT.

This clonotype was recorded many times. The chain has TRBV15 and TRBJ1-5; D gene uncertain. Trimming shortened V by 0 bases and J by 2 bases, and 8 bases separated the two germline ends. CDR1 and CDR2 from the germline V gene are LNHNV and YYDKDF (reference sequence). CDR3 length: 15 amino acids. The CDR3 region has the DNA TGTGCCACCAGCAGAGATAAGACTCGCAATCAGCCCCAGCATTTT. This gives the protein CATSRDKTRNQPQHF.

This clonotype was detected many times. This chain joins TRBV9 and TRBJ2-2; 7 bases line up with TRBD1. V shed 5 bases, J shed 3 bases, and the junction held 7 bases outside the gene matches. The CDR3 has 15 amino acids. In germline, CDR1 is SGDLS, CDR2 YYNGEE. CDR3 protein: CASRPTGLDTGELFF. In DNA form, the CDR3 reads TGTGCCAGCAGACCGACAGGGTTGGACACCGGGGAGCTGTTTTTT.